The text below deals with one T cell receptor beta chain. It has no known antigen specificity. No quality values exist for individual bases; no much larger clone is one base distant. The data originate from a study of blood T cell repertoires in COVID-19 (dated by TCRdb to the early 2020s). For the wider study: Samples covering the acute and convalescent phases of COVID-19 were provided by collaborators in the United States, Italy and Spain. The samples were drawn from two sources: the first 160 participants of the ongoing ImmuneRACE study, and approximately 1,300 subjects contributed by 6 global collaborators. Where available, HLA class I and class II types were obtained from metadata supplied by the sample provider rather than from assay-based typing. A de-identified subject ID, COVID-19 status, age in years and sex were almost always included in the sample metadata. The repertoires were made available in a free public database intended to serve as a resource for research on the immune response to SARS-CoV-2. Subjects who had been exposed to COVID-19, were actively infected with it, or had recovered from it provided the deeply sampled blood TCRbeta repertoires that made up the dataset. The prospective study material was composed of cDNA or gDNA derived from T cells, B-cell-depleted T cells, or PBMCs. Overall study outcomes, separate from this receptor: Clinical and demographic metadata were provided uncurated, with the amount varying by source and participant.

TCRbeta CDR3 regions were amplified from genomic DNA using the immunoSEQ Assay, a bias-controlled multiplex PCR. The paper's processing steps were these. The number of nucleated cells in each sample was estimated from the amplification of reference gene primers within the assay. To quantify the absolute abundance of each unique TCRbeta CDR3 rearrangement, sequence reads were collapsed and filtered. For each sample, productive Simpson clonality was calculated as the square root of Simpson's diversity index over productive rearrangements. Here the immuneACCESS table is served through TCRdb, limited to in-frame sequences with V and J called. Missing clones are a known gap in these copies; in checked studies unresolved V genes cover under half, and the rest lacks a known reason. V, J and clone size are those of that table, while D and trimming were read from the DNA. The sample table shows about 87,000 clones, and 65% to 85% are seen once. The ten biggest clones cover about 17% of the sample.

Unmatched junction bases come to 10, with V trimmed by 3 bases and J by 7 bases. The CDR3, cysteine through phenylalanine, is 17 amino acids long. Solely the CDR3 DNA is kept, with 51 bases framed from the first base. Reading the germline V gene gives CDR1 KGHSH and CDR2 LQKENI. Whole blood was collected in K2EDTA tubes by collaborating institutions according to the institutions' own protocols. For TCRbeta analysis, collaborator samples were shipped as frozen whole blood, as isolated PBMCs, or as DNA extracted from either sample type. The sequence came from a woman between 55 and 75 years old with acute or convalescent COVID-19. The receptor chain draws on TRBV18 and TRBJ1-6; TRBD1 lines up with 9 middle nucleotides. Sequencing was performed on peripheral blood. CDR3 region: CASSPRSPGQGNSPLHF. The DNA sequence is as follows: TGTGCCAGCTCACCCCGCTCACCGGGACAGGGAAATTCACCCCTCCACTTT. Extended through the reference TRBV18 and TRBJ1-6 proteins, this CDR3 yields the full variable domain: NAGVMQNPRHLVRRRGQEARLRCSPMKGHSHVYWYRQLPEEGLKFMVYLQKENIIDESGMPKERFSAEFPKEGPSILRIQQVVRGDSAAYFCASSPRSPGQGNSPLHFGNGTRLTVT.